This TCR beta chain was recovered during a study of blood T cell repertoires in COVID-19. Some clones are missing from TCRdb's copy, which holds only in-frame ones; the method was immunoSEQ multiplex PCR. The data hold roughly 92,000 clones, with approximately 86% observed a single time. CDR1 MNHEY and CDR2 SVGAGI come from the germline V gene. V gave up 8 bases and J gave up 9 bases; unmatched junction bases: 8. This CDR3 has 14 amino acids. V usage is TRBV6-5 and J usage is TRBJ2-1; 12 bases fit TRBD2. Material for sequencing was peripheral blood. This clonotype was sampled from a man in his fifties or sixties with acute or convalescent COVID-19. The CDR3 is CASRRLAGEGEQFF. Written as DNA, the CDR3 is TGTGCCAGCCGTCGACTAGCGGGAGAGGGTGAGCAGTTCTTC.